The entry below gives a single T cell receptor beta chain sequence along with its context. Its antigen target is currently unknown. Qualities for individual bases were not recorded, and no much larger clone is one base off. In total, more than 500 healthy bone marrow donors made up the cohort. Cohort members were all nominally healthy when sampled, although unrecorded immune exposures were likely present. The donor tested CMV seronegative, placing the donor among the approximately 360 seronegative members of the cohort. A peripheral blood sample was collected from each donor, and TCR beta sequencing was performed on peripheral blood mononuclear cells. Genomic DNA was extracted from the blood cell samples with the Qiagen DNeasy Blood Extraction Kit. The data derive from a study of cytomegalovirus exposure and HLA in healthy donors (TCRdb year 2017). About the full investigation: An earlier analysis of roughly 630 of the donors reported approximately 300 Gb of sequence data and approximately 110 million unique TCR beta sequences from roughly 200 million T cells. An early release covering just under 650 HLA-typed donors comprised 250 to 350 gigabases of sequencing data and tens of millions of unique TCR sequences. Of the 300 to 450 genotyped donors, 65% to 90% were placed in the genetic ancestry cluster associated with self-reported Caucasian donors. The study was designed to test whether signatures of past pathogen exposure could be identified by cataloging public T cell receptors. The study used immunosequencing to profile the T cell repertoires of around 600 subjects and linked those repertoires to cytomegalovirus serostatus. Besides the first cohort of around 700 subjects, a separate validation cohort made up of over 100 different subjects was used. To predict cytomegalovirus infection status, the study brought together high-throughput TCR immunosequencing, statistical association of individual TCRs with disease status, and machine learning. A later analysis re-examined previously published TCR beta repertoires from just over 650 donors and added high-resolution HLA genotyping to investigate patterns of TCR occurrence. Rather than drawing on any new phenotypic data, the later analysis identified candidate immune exposures from TCR beta sequences and the way those sequences occurred across donors. To decide whether each TCR beta V gene segment behaved as functional or pseudogenic, an earlier analysis of 587 of the donors relied on high-throughput TCR beta sequencing. Donor age, sex, ethnicity and CMV serostatus were compiled alongside the repertoire data. A later genetic analysis used genome-wide SNP genotypes for about 65% of the roughly 700 donors, treating that subset as a discovery cohort. All discovery cohort repertoires had been generated using a single sequencing platform. HLA typing covered class I and class II loci at four-digit resolution. Typing coverage varied by locus: about 620-640 donors for A, B, C, DRB1 and DQB1; roughly 500 for DQA1; over 600 for DPA1; approximately 470 for DPB1. Roughly 5 DR-DQ haplotypes were handled as single units for association and clustering, since linkage in the cohort was strong. Across under 500 genotyped donors of the cohort, an average of approximately 240,000 unique TCR beta nucleotide sequences per donor were sequenced, and roughly 18% of those sequences were non-productive.

Study-level results and caveats: Some IMGT-functional V segments, including TRBV6-2 and TRBV6-3, could not be told apart with the 87-base-pair reads, so those segments were excluded. The earlier analysis of some 540 of the donors excluded roughly 17 rarely observed V segments, including chromosome 9 orphons, because counts were too low. Only TCR beta chains were sequenced in this cohort, and the absence of alpha or paired-chain data limited detectable features. At a false discovery rate of 0.05, a later analysis linked 15,000 to 20,000 TCR beta sequences to specific HLA alleles. An association between a missense DCLRE1C variant and V-gene and J-gene trimming of TCR beta chains was found in a later genetic analysis and replicated in an independent cohort. Broadly in line with IMGT annotations, most TCR beta V segments showed up in productive rearrangements about 90% or about 30% of the time in an earlier analysis of under 700 of the donors. CMV serostatus was the only immune exposure information available for the cohort. A few of the identified cytomegalovirus-associated TCR beta chains were confirmed in vitro to be specific for cytomegalovirus antigens. Most CMV-associated TCR beta chains appeared to be HLA-restricted in a later analysis, and the HLA associations seemed to be driven largely by CMV exposure. A later analysis found that HLA-associated TCR beta chains were more clonally expanded and had lower generation probabilities than equally common non-associated chains. Correlated functional status among segregating V segments might reflect linkage disequilibrium, but an unknown experimental factor could not be ruled out. Because HLA typing was missing for some donors at each locus, association tests included only the typed subset. According to a later analysis, parvovirus B19, influenza, CMV and Epstein-Barr virus appeared linked to several top co-occurrence clusters. The study gave a list of about 170 TCR beta chains associated with cytomegalovirus. The classifier was reported to diagnose cytomegalovirus status with high specificity and sensitivity in both the original and validation cohorts. A later analysis found that TCR association rates varied across HLA loci, with DRB1 alleles showing the most associated TCRs and HLA-C alleles the fewest. The sequencing pipeline was judged likely to have produced a cluster of highly shared sequence variants as a technical artifact. Roughly uniform sequencing depth across donors was assumed in presence/absence analyses, although this assumption may not hold. It was suggested by the authors that the approach could potentially be generalized to other disease states and immunological phenotypes. Most TCR sequences were seen in very few donors, while some public TCRs were found in many individuals. When HLA alleles, especially DR and DQ, strongly co-occurred, TCR associations were difficult to assign to individual alleles. According to a later genetic analysis, donors in an Asian-associated ancestry cluster had fewer N-insertions in productive TCRs than the approximately 700-donor mean. A further reported finding was that TCR beta sequences accurately predicted the HLA-A and HLA-B alleles for most subjects in the first cohort.

V is reduced by 4 bases and J by 2 bases, leaving a spacing of 20 bases between them. Per the germline V gene, SGDLS is the CDR1 and YYNGEE is the CDR2. Including the terminal cysteine and phenylalanine, the CDR3 comprises 17 residues. Only the CDR3 portion is preserved as DNA: 51 bases, with reading frame beginning at the first base. Receptors were amplified or captured by the immunoSEQ multiplex PCR assay. For the multiplex PCR, a mixture combining 60 forward primers for TCR Vbeta segments and 13 reverse primers for TCR Jbeta segments was used. The CDR3 region of rearranged TCR beta genes was amplified from genomic DNA by a multiplex PCR assay. The amplified TCR beta libraries were sequenced on the Illumina HiSeq System as 87-base-pair reads. On the study's bioinformatics: A later analysis tallied 75 million to 85 million unique TCR beta chains across the 666 repertoires, and around 10 million of those chains were shared by two or more donors. A nearest-neighbor algorithm error-corrected the raw reads and collapsed the reads into unique sequences, merging closely related sequences to remove PCR and sequencing errors. Alignment of CDR3 sequences to IMGT reference sequences was used to assign V, D and J gene segments. For a sequence to be retained, at least a six-nucleotide match to both a V gene segment and a J gene segment was required. A rearrangement counted as productive if the CDR3 had no stop codons and remained in frame with V and J, and every other rearrangement counted as non-productive. Following IMGT convention, CDR3 was defined as the stretch from the second conserved V-encoded cysteine to the conserved J-encoded phenylalanine. Sequences without an unambiguous match to a single V gene segment were excluded from the earlier analysis of almost 600 of the donors. In an earlier analysis of almost 600 of the donors, a V segment was called functional when productive rearrangements were above 56.7%, and segregating when the standard deviation between donors exceeded 5%. A statistical classification framework was built to diagnose cytomegalovirus status from the catalog of TCR beta chain sequences. A later analysis assigned V and J genes by comparing TCR nucleotide sequences with IMGT/GENE-DB human TR gene sequences. In a later analysis, CDR3 sequences and most-parsimonious VDJ recombination scenarios were assigned using the TCRdist pipeline. A later analysis defined each TCR beta chain by its CDR3 amino acid sequence plus V-gene family, and excluded reads lacking a unique V-gene family. As a way to deal with suspected cross-contamination and a sequencing artifact, a later analysis dropped 450 to 600 nucleotide sequences that were highly shared and had low generation probability. In a later analysis, a clonal expansion index for each public chain was calculated from normalized within-repertoire ranks of inferred template counts. Generation probabilities in a later analysis came from a VDJ recombination model fitted to out-of-frame rearrangements, and those results were checked against IGoR. A later analysis scored TCR-TCR, TCR-HLA and TCR-CMV co-occurrence with hypergeometric tests, applying a repertoire-size bias correction to TCR pairs. In a later analysis, false discovery rates were estimated by permuting HLA or CMV assignments 20 times. In a later analysis, co-occurring TCRs were grouped using DBSCAN, and TCRdist sequence similarity was added for clustering within HLA-allele-positive subsets. For co-occurrence clustering, repertoires with fewer than 30,000 or more than 120,000 public chains were excluded, along with 4 to 6 repertoires with anomalous nucleotide sharing. TCRdb's version of the immuneACCESS table is confined to in-frame rearrangements and falls short of the full clone set. An unresolved V gene accounts for under half of the shortfall where checked; the remainder is of unknown origin. The DNA gave D and trimming, while V, J and clone size come from that table. This sample lists roughly 88,000 clones; approximately 71% were detected once. The top ten constitute approximately 2.9% of the sample.

Sample: PBMCs. This sequence was found in a man over 45 in good health and CMV-seronegative. The chain employs TRBV9 and TRBJ2-3; the D gene is possibly TRBD1, with 7 bases matching. The CDR3 loop reads CASSHQGGGSSTDTQYF. The nucleotide sequence is TGTGCCAGCAGCCACCAGGGGGGCGGGTCCTCCACAGATACGCAGTATTTT.